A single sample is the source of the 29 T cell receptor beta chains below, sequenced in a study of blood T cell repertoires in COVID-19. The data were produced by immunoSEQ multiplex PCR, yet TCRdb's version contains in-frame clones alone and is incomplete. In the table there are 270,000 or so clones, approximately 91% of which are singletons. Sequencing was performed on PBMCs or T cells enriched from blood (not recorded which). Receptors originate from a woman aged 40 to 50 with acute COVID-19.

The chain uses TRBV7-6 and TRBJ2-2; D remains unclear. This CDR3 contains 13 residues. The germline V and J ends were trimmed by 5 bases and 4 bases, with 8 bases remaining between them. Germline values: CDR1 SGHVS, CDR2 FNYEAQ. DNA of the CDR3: TGTGCCAGCAGCAAACAACCCACCGGGGAGCTGTTTTTT. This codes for CASSKQPTGELFF.

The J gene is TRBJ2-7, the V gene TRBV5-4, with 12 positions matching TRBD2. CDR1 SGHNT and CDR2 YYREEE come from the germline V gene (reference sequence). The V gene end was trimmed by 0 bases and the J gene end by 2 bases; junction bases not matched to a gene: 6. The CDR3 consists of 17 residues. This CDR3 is CASSLGGLAGITYEQYF. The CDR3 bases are TGTGCCAGCAGCTTGGGAGGACTAGCGGGGATCACCTACGAGCAGTACTTC.

The CDR3 is CASSINREGADTQYF. For the CDR3, the DNA is TGTGCCAGTAGTATAAACAGGGAAGGGGCAGATACGCAGTATTTT. The chain recombines TRBV19 with TRBJ2-3; tentative D call: TRBD1 (6 bases). CDR3 length: 15 amino acids. The germline V gene encodes CDR1 LNHDA and CDR2 SQIVND (reference sequence). V was pared by 2 bases and J by 4 bases, with 13 bases between.

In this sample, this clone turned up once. The CDR3 region has the DNA TGTGCCAGCAGGTCCGGGACTAGCGGGTCTAATACGCAGTATTTT. The encoded protein is CASRSGTSGSNTQYF. The gene calls are TRBV6-5 and TRBJ2-3, with 12 positions matching TRBD2. CDR1 and CDR2 (germline): MNHEY, SVGAGI. The CDR3 is 15 amino acids. J was trimmed by 7 bases and V by 6 bases; bases with no gene match: 8.

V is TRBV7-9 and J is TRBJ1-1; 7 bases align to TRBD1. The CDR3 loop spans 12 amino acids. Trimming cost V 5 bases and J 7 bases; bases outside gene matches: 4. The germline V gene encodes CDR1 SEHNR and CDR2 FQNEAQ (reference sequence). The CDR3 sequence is CASSQTGSEAFF. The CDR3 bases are TGTGCCAGCAGCCAGACAGGGAGTGAAGCTTTCTTT.

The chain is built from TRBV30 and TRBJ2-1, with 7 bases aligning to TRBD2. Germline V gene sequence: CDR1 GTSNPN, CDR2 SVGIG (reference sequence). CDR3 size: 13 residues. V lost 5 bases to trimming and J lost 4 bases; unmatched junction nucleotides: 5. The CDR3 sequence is CAWGASGYNEQFF. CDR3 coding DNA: TGTGCCTGGGGGGCTAGCGGATACAATGAGCAGTTCTTC.

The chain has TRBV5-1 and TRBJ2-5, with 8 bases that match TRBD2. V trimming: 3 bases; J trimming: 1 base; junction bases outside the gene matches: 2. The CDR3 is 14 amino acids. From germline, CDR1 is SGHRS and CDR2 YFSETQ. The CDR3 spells CASSSGTSQETQYF. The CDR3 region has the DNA TGCGCCAGCAGCTCCGGGACTAGCCAAGAGACCCAGTACTTC. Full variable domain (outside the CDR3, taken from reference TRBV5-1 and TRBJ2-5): KAGVTQTPRYLIKTRGQQVTLSCSPISGHRSVSWYQQTPGQGLQFLFEYFSETQRNKGNFPGRFSGRQFSNSRSEMNVSTLELGDSALYLCASSSGTSQETQYFGPGTRLLVL.

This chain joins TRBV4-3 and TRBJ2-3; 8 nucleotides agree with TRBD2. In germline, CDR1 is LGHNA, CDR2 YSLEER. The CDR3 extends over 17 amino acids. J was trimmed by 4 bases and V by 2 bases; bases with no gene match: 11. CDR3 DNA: TGCGCCAGCAGCCAATTCATACAGCGGGAGCGGGCAGATACGCAGTATTTT. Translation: CASSQFIQRERADTQYF.

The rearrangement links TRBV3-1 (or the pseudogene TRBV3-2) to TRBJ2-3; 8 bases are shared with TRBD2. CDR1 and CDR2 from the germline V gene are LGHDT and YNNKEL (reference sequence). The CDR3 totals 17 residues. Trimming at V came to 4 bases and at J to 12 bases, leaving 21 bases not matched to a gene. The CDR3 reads CASSLSGDGGVIRPQYF. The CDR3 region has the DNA TGTGCCAGCAGCCTCTCTGGGGACGGGGGGGTAATTAGGCCCCAGTATTTT.

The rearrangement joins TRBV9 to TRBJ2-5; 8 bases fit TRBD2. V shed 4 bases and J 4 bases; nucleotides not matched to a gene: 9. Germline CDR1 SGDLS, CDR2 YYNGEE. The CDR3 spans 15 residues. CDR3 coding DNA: TGTGCCAGCAGCACAGCAGGGGCGGGGGGAGAGACCCAGTACTTC. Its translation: CASSTAGAGGETQYF.

The CDR3 sequence: CATSDGPGGNYGYTF. The CDR3 DNA sequence: TGTGCCACCAGTGATGGCCCGGGCGGGAACTATGGCTACACCTTC. The chain uses TRBV24-1 and TRBJ1-2; D remains ambiguous. Germline V gene lookup returns CDR1 KGHDR and CDR2 SFDVKD. This CDR3 contains 15 residues. Trimming cost V 3 bases and J 2 bases, with 12 bases left between them.

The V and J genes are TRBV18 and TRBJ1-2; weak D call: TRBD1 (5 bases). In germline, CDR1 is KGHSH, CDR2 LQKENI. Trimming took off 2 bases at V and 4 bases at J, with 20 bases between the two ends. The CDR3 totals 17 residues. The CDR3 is CASSPTRLGQGGYGYTF. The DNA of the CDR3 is TGTGCCAGCTCACCAACCCGTTTGGGGCAGGGTGGCTATGGCTACACCTTC.

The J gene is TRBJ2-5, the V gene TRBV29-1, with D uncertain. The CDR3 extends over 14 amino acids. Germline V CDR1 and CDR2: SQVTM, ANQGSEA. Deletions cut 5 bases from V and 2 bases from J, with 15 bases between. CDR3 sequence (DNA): TGCAGCGTTCCACGGTGGGCAGGACAAGAGACCCAGTACTTC. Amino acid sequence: CSVPRWAGQETQYF.

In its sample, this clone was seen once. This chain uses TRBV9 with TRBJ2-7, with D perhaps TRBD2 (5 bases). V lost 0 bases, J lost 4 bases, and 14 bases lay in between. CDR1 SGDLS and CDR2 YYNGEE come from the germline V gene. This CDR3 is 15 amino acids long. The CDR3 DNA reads TGTGCCAGCAGCGTAGAGGTGGGATCGGGATACGAGCAGTACTTC. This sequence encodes CASSVEVGSGYEQYF.

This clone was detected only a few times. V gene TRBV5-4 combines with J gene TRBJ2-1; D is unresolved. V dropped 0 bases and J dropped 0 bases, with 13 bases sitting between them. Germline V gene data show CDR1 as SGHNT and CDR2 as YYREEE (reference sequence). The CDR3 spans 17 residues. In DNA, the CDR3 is TGTGCCAGCAGCTTGGGTTCCACCCGTAGCTCCTACAATGAGCAGTTCTTC. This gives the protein CASSLGSTRSSYNEQFF.

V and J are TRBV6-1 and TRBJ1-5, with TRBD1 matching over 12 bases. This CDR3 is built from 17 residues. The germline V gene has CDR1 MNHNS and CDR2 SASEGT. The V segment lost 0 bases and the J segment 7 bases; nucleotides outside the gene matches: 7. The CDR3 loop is CASSEAWGQGAGQPQHF. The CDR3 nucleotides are TGTGCCAGCAGTGAAGCGTGGGGACAGGGGGCCGGGCAGCCCCAGCATTTT.

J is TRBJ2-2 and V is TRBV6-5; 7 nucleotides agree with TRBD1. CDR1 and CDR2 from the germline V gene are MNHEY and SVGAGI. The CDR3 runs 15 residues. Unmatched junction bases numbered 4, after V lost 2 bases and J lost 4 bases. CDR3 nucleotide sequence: TGTGCCAGCAGTTACGAACAGGGGCGCACCGGGGAGCTGTTTTTT. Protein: CASSYEQGRTGELFF.

The CDR3 loop is CASSFNRGIYGYTF. The CDR3 bases are TGTGCCAGCAGCTTTAACAGGGGTATCTATGGCTACACCTTC. The chain is built from TRBV7-2 and TRBJ1-2, with 7 bases aligning to TRBD1. V gave up 3 bases and J gave up 4 bases; unmatched junction bases: 5. Per germline, CDR1 SGHTA and CDR2 FQGNSA. The CDR3 contains 14 residues.

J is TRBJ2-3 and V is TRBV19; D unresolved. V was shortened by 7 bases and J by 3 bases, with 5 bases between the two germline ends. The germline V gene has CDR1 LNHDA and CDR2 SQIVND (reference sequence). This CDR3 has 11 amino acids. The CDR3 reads CASTGTDTQYF. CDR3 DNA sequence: TGTGCCAGTACCGGGACAGATACGCAGTATTTT.

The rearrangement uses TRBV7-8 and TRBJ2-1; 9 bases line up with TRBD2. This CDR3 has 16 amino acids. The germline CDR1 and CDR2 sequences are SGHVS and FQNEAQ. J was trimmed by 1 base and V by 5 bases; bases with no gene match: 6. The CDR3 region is CASSPTTSGSYNEQFF. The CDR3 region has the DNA TGTGCCAGCAGCCCGACGACTAGCGGATCCTACAATGAGCAGTTCTTC.

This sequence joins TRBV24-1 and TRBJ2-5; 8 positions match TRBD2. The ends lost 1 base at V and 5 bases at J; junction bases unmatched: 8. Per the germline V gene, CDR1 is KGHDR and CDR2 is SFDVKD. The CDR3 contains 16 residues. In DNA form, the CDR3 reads TGTGCCACCAGTGATTTCTCCCGAGGCGGGGGGGAGACCCAGTACTTC. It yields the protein CATSDFSRGGGETQYF.

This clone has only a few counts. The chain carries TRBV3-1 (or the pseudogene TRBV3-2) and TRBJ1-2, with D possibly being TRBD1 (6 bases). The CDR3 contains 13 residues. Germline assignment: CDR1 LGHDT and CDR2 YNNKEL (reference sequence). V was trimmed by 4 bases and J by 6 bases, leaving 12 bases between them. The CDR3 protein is CASSPDRSNGYTF. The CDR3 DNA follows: TGTGCCAGCAGCCCGGACAGAAGTAATGGCTACACCTTC.

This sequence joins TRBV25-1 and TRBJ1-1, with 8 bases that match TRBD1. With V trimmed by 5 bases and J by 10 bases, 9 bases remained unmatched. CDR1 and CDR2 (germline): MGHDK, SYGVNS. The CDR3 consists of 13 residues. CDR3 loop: CASSTDRGAGAFF. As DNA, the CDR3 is TGTGCCAGCAGTACAGACAGGGGCGCGGGAGCTTTCTTT.

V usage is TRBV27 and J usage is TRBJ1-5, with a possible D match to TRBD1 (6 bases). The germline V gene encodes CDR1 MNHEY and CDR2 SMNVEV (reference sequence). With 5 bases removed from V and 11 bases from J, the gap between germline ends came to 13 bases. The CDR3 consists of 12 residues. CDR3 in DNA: TGTGCCAGCAGTACCACCTCAGGGGCCCAGCATTTT. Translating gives CASSTTSGAQHF.

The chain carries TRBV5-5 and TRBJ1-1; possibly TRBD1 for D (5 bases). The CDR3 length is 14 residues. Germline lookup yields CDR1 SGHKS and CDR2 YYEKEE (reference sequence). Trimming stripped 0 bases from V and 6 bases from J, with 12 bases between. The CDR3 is CASSLAGWEAEAFF. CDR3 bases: TGTGCCAGCAGCTTGGCAGGGTGGGAGGCTGAAGCTTTCTTT.

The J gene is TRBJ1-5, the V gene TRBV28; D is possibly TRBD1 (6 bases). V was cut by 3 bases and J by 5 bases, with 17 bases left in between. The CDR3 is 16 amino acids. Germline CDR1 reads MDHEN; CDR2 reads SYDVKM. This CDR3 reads CASSFGGWGGHQPQHF. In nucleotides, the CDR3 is TGTGCCAGCAGTTTTGGGGGATGGGGGGGCCATCAGCCCCAGCATTTT.

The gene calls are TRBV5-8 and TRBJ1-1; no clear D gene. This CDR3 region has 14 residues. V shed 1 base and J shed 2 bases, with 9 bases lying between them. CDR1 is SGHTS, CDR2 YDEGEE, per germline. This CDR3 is CASSLTRTNTEAFF. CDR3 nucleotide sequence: TGTGCCAGCAGCTTGACCAGAACAAACACTGAAGCTTTCTTT.

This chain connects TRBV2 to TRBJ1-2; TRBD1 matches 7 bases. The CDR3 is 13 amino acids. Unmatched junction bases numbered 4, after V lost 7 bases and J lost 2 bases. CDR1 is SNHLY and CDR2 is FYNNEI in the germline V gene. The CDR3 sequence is CASTPQGNYGYTF. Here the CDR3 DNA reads TGTGCCAGCACCCCACAGGGGAACTATGGCTACACCTTC. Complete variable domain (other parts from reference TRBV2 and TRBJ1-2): EPEVTQTPSHQVTQMGQEVILRCVPISNHLYFYWYRQILGQKVEFLVSFYNNEISEKSEIFDDQFSVERPDGSNFTLKIRSTKLEDSAMYFCASTPQGNYGYTFGSGTRLTVV.

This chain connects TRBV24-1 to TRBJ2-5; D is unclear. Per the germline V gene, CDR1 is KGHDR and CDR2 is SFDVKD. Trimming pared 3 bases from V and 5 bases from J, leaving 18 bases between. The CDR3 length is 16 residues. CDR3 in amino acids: CATSDPTTSLLETQYF. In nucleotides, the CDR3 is TGTGCCACCAGTGATCCGACGACAAGTCTACTGGAGACCCAGTACTTC.